This TCR beta chain is from a study of blood T cell repertoires in COVID-19. Study at large: Sites in the United States, Italy and Spain provided acute and convalescent COVID-19 samples. Sources were T cells, B-cell-depleted T cells, or PBMCs; the material itself was cDNA or gDNA.

In the original analysis: Reference gene primer amplification in the assay estimated nucleated cell counts. TCRdb's copy holds only in-frame clones and misses some; the assay was immunoSEQ multiplex PCR. V and J calls and clone size come straight from that table; D and trimming were deduced from the DNA. There are about 200,000 clones in the sample; 88% occur only once, and 1.5% to 2% lies in the top ten. V was shortened by 6 bases and J by 5 bases, with 16 bases between the two germline ends. The germline CDR1 and CDR2 sequences are KGHSH and LQKENI. This CDR3 contains 14 residues. The specimen was peripheral blood. The J gene is TRBJ1-1, the V gene TRBV18, with a weak D call TRBD1 (5 bases). The TCR sequence derives from a young man with active or convalescent COVID-19. The CDR3 spells CASSGQRVGTEAFF. DNA for the CDR3: TGTGCCAGCTCGGGGCAACGAGTTGGAACTGAAGCTTTCTTT.